A single sample gave rise to the 25 T cell receptor beta chains below, sequenced in a study of regulatory T cells in long-lasting Graves disease. The TCR beta library used iRepertoire HTBI primers with Arm-PCR amplification of CDR3. From the multiplex PCR reads, TCRdb called clonotypes with MiXCR, one entry per CDR3 protein. The table records approximately 400,000 distinct CDR3 sequences, about a quarter of them present only once. The time point was: persistent/refractory GD, antithyroid drugs over 5 years with positive TRAb. RNA extracted from PBMCs served as the sequencing template. Source: peripheral blood mononuclear cells (PBMCs), taken when the disease was refractory, from a patient treated with antithyroid drugs. The receptors shown here come from a female donor with Graves disease.

In the case of this clonotype: A clone one base away is much larger, so this may be a read error. The rearrangement links TRBV13 to TRBJ2-4; D gene unclear. The CDR3 has 13 amino acids. Germline assignment: CDR1 PRHDT and CDR2 FYEKMQ (reference sequence). The CDR3 DNA is TGTGCCGGCAGCCGGAAAGCCAAAAACATTCAGTACTTC. It yields the protein CAGSRKAKNIQYF.

This clonotype has just a few counts. V and J are TRBV3-1 and TRBJ2-7; TRBD1 is a possible D gene (6 bases). The CDR3 is made up of 15 amino acids. V lost 4 bases and J lost 0, with 13 bases in between. Germline V gene lookup returns CDR1 LGHDT and CDR2 YNNKEL (reference sequence). CDR3 loop: CASSLRAGASYEQYF. The DNA of the CDR3 is TGTGCCAGCAGCCTCCGGGCAGGGGCCTCCTACGAGCAGTACTTC.

This clonotype was seen repeatedly, ten times or more. The chain recombines TRBV7-8 with TRBJ2-1, with D perhaps assigned TRBD1 or TRBD2 (5 bases each). CDR3 length: 16 amino acids. V lost 5 bases and J lost 5, with 19 bases in between. Per the germline V gene, CDR1 is SGHVS and CDR2 is FQNEAQ. This CDR3 reads CASSRPLGRVHNEQFF. In DNA form, the CDR3 reads TGTGCCAGCAGCCGTCCCTTGGGGCGGGTACACAATGAGCAGTTCTTC.

This clonotype was counted ten times or more. The rearrangement joins TRBV12-5 to TRBJ2-2, with 13 positions matching TRBD2. The CDR3 extends over 17 amino acids. The germline V gene has CDR1 LGHNT and CDR2 FRNRAP. After removal of 0 bases from V and 6 bases from J, the junction contained 4 bases not matched to a gene. The CDR3 protein is CASGLVLGLAGPGELFF. The DNA of the CDR3 is TGTGCTAGTGGTTTGGTTTTGGGACTAGCGGGACCCGGGGAGCTGTTTTTT.

The chain combines TRBV10-3 with TRBJ1-3; unclear D gene. V lost 8 bases, J lost 8 bases, and 16 bases lay in between. The CDR3 covers 13 residues. Germline CDR1 reads ENHRY; CDR2 reads SYGVKD. The CDR3 DNA reads TGTGCCATCCGTGTAATATCGAGGGACACCATATATTTT. Translation gives CAIRVISRDTIYF.

This clonotype was seen many times. The chain joins TRBV7-2 to TRBJ2-7; 8 nucleotides line up with TRBD2. Germline-derived CDR1 and CDR2 are SGHTA and FQGNSA. The CDR3 contains 15 residues. The V gene end was trimmed by 4 bases and the J gene end by 4 bases; junction bases not matched to a gene: 9. The CDR3 coding sequence is TGTGCCAGCAGCTCACCGGGGGGGGCAGGTTACGAGCAGTACTTC. This codes for CASSSPGGAGYEQYF.

This chain connects TRBV7-9 to TRBJ1-2; no definite D call. Between the trimmed V and J ends, which lost 5 bases and 5 bases, there was a span of 12 bases. Germline V gene data show CDR1 as SEHNR and CDR2 as FQNEAQ (reference sequence). The CDR3 contains 13 residues. For the CDR3, the DNA is TGTGCCAGCAGCCCCTCCGGCAGATATGGCTACACCTTC. This sequence encodes CASSPSGRYGYTF.

The chain uses TRBV7-2 and TRBJ1-6, with TRBD1 matching 9 bases. The CDR3 length is 14 residues. CDR1 and CDR2 from the germline V gene are SGHTA and FQGNSA. V dropped 4 bases and J dropped 10; count of bases not matched to a gene: 5. CDR3 nucleotide sequence: TGTGCCAGCAGCTCAAGGACAGGGGACTCACCCCTCCACTTT. It yields the protein CASSSRTGDSPLHF.

V gene TRBV19 combines with J gene TRBJ1-2, with TRBD1 matching 7 bases. This CDR3 comprises 14 residues. The ends lost 7 bases at V and 5 bases at J; junction bases unmatched: 10. Germline V gene data show CDR1 as LNHDA and CDR2 as SQIVND (reference sequence). Here the CDR3 reads CASKAGTVFYGYTF. The CDR3 DNA follows: TGTGCCAGTAAGGCCGGGACAGTCTTTTATGGCTACACCTTC.

This chain joins TRBV20-1 and TRBJ2-7; the D gene is possibly TRBD2 (5 bases). This CDR3 spans 16 amino acids. Trimming took off 0 bases at V and 1 base at J, with 16 bases between the two ends. Germline assignment: CDR1 DFQATT and CDR2 SNEGSKA (reference sequence). The CDR3 DNA reads TGCAGTGCTAGAGATGCCGGGCGGGTACCTTCCTACGAGCAGTACTTC. This gives the protein CSARDAGRVPSYEQYF.

In this sample, this clonotype turned up a few times. The chain is built from TRBV20-1 and TRBJ1-5; 9 nucleotides agree with TRBD1. Germline V gene data show CDR1 as DFQATT and CDR2 as SNEGSKA (reference sequence). After removal of 4 bases from V and 2 bases from J, the junction contained 6 bases not matched to a gene. This CDR3 has 15 amino acids. Written as DNA, the CDR3 is TGCAGTGCTAACCCGGACAGGGGAGGCAATCAGCCCCAGCATTTT. Its protein is CSANPDRGGNQPQHF.

At least ten counts were recorded for this clonotype. J is TRBJ2-6 and V is TRBV12-3 or TRBV12-4; 10 bases are shared with TRBD2. The CDR3 contains 17 residues. V dropped 2 bases and J dropped 0; count of bases not matched to a gene: 1. CDR3 sequence reads: CASSLLAGDSGANVLTF. CDR3 sequence (DNA): TGTGCCAGCAGTTTACTAGCGGGGGACTCTGGGGCCAACGTCCTGACTTTC.

This chain uses TRBV12-3 or TRBV12-4 with TRBJ2-1; D is unresolved. The CDR3 length is 13 residues. V was trimmed by 6 bases and J by 2 bases, leaving 8 bases between them. The CDR3 loop reads CASSPLTYNEQFF. In DNA, the CDR3 is TGTGCCAGCAGCCCTCTAACCTACAATGAGCAGTTCTTC.

This clonotype was seen ten or more times. The rearrangement uses TRBV30 and TRBJ2-7; 10 bases fit TRBD1. Germline V gives CDR1 GTSNPN, CDR2 SVGIG (reference sequence). J gave up 4 bases and V 4 bases, and 10 bases lay outside the gene matches. The CDR3 is made up of 15 amino acids. CDR3 nucleotides: TGTGCCTGGAACCTACGGGACAGGGGTTTTTACGAGCAGTACTTC. Translating gives CAWNLRDRGFYEQYF.

This chain joins TRBV20-1 and TRBJ1-1; D might be TRBD1 (5 bases). The ends were cut back, 5 bases at V and 1 base at J, with 17 bases in the middle. Germline V lookup: CDR1 DFQATT, CDR2 SNEGSKA (reference sequence). CDR3 length: 15 amino acids. The DNA of the CDR3 is TGCAGTGCTGGGGCGAGGGAGCGGACGAACACTGAAGCTTTCTTT. It specifies CSAGARERTNTEAFF.

Details on this clonotype: One end of the junction does not line up with germline, which may come from a read error. The chain uses TRBV20-1 and TRBJ2-1, with 10 bases identical to TRBD2. The germline V gene encodes CDR1 DFQATT and CDR2 SNEGSKA (reference sequence). The CDR3 extends over 17 amino acids. The CDR3 DNA is TGCAGTGCTGGAGATGCCAAGCGGGAGGGCGCCTACAATGAGCAGTTCTTC. Its translation: CSAGDAKREGAYNEQFF.

The chain uses TRBV3-1 and TRBJ1-2; unclear D gene. There are 16 residues in the CDR3. Germline V lookup: CDR1 LGHDT, CDR2 YNNKEL (reference sequence). The ends were cut back, 4 bases at V and 1 base at J, with 16 bases in the middle. The CDR3 sequence: CASSPGSFLLNYGYTF. The CDR3 DNA reads TGTGCCAGCAGCCCGGGCAGTTTTCTCCTTAACTATGGCTACACCTTC.

This clonotype was found a few times. The chain employs TRBV29-1 and TRBJ1-3; D not certain. Germline CDR1 SQVTM, CDR2 ANQGSEA. Trimming shortened V by 4 bases and J by 0 bases, and 16 bases separated the two germline ends. CDR3 length: 16 amino acids. The CDR3: CSVAPSDADSGNTIYF. CDR3 bases: TGCAGCGTTGCCCCGTCTGATGCGGACTCTGGAAACACCATATATTTT.

At least ten counts were recorded for this clonotype. The chain employs TRBV2 and TRBJ1-4; TRBD1 matches at 9 bases. The V gene end was trimmed by 4 bases and the J gene end by 8 bases; junction bases not matched to a gene: 8. Germline assignment: CDR1 SNHLY and CDR2 FYNNEI. The CDR3 is 15 amino acids. DNA for the CDR3: TGTGCCAGCAGTGTCCGCGGGACAGGGCCCGAAAAACTGTTTTTT. Translating gives CASSVRGTGPEKLFF.

There are many counts of this clonotype. The chain has TRBV6-5 and TRBJ1-2; no definite D call. V was pared by 6 bases and J by 2 bases, with 16 bases between. This CDR3 spans 15 amino acids. Germline V gene lookup returns CDR1 MNHEY and CDR2 SVGAGI. CDR3 loop: CASSYGFKGNYGYTF. CDR3 nucleotide sequence: TGTGCCAGCAGCTACGGGTTTAAAGGCAACTATGGCTACACCTTC.

This clonotype was seen many times. The genes are TRBV29-1 and TRBJ2-5, with D unclear. The germline V and J ends were trimmed by 2 bases and 5 bases, with 9 bases remaining between them. Germline CDR1 and CDR2: SQVTM and ANQGSEA. This CDR3 comprises 12 residues. The CDR3: CSVELDNETQYF. The CDR3 DNA is TGCAGCGTTGAATTAGACAACGAGACCCAGTACTTC.

This chain joins TRBV7-3 and TRBJ2-1, with D possibly TRBD2 on 6 matching bases. From germline, CDR1 is SGHTA and CDR2 FQGTGA. V lost 5 bases, J lost 2 bases, and 13 bases lay in between. CDR3 length equals 15 residues. This CDR3 reads CASSNRLVTYNEQFF. The CDR3 DNA sequence: TGTGCCAGCAGCAATCGACTAGTAACCTACAATGAGCAGTTCTTC.

There are a few counts of this clonotype. The chain couples TRBV29-1 to TRBJ2-7; the D is unclear. V lost 5 bases and J 3 bases, leaving 14 bases between the germline ends. Germline V gene data show CDR1 as SQVTM and CDR2 as ANQGSEA. The CDR3 covers 13 residues. CDR3: CSVWAAPIYEQYF. Here the CDR3 DNA reads TGCAGCGTTTGGGCAGCGCCGATCTACGAGCAGTACTTC.

The chain recombines TRBV29-1 with TRBJ2-7; D unresolved. Germline V gene lookup returns CDR1 SQVTM and CDR2 ANQGSEA. The CDR3 length is 15 residues. V lost 6 bases, J lost 5 bases, and 23 bases lay in between. DNA of the CDR3: TGCAGCGTCCATTCCCAGATAGGGCCAAGCAACGAGCAGTACTTC. Amino acids: CSVHSQIGPSNEQYF.

The V gene is TRBV19, the J gene TRBJ1-1; 7 bases are a match to TRBD1. Germline V lookup: CDR1 LNHDA, CDR2 SQIVND (reference sequence). There are 14 residues in the CDR3. V lost 3 bases to trimming and J lost 4 bases; unmatched junction nucleotides: 5. The CDR3 nucleotides read TGTGCCAGTAGTATCTCCAGGGGGGCCACTGAAGCTTTCTTT. Translation: CASSISRGATEAFF.